This TCR beta chain is from a study of identifying expanded T cells in peripheral blood. Study-wide results and limits: Across healthy donors, higher total template counts meant significantly greater approximately two-week count variance.

Assay: immunoSEQ multiplex PCR; the TCRdb copy retains only in-frame clones and omits some. The sample yields around 70,000 clones, 75% to 90% seen once. Trimming cost V 10 bases and J 0 bases, with 10 bases left between them. The germline gives CDR1 SGHTA, CDR2 FQGNSA. This CDR3 has 13 residues. To note about this clone: Its target is unknown.

The source of this sequence is a person aged 18 to 69 in good health. The source material was blood. The chain links TRBV7-2 to TRBJ1-5; D remains unclear. The chain's CDR3 is CATAGRSNQPQHF. CDR3 DNA: TGTGCCACCGCCGGTCGTAGCAATCAGCCCCAGCATTTT.